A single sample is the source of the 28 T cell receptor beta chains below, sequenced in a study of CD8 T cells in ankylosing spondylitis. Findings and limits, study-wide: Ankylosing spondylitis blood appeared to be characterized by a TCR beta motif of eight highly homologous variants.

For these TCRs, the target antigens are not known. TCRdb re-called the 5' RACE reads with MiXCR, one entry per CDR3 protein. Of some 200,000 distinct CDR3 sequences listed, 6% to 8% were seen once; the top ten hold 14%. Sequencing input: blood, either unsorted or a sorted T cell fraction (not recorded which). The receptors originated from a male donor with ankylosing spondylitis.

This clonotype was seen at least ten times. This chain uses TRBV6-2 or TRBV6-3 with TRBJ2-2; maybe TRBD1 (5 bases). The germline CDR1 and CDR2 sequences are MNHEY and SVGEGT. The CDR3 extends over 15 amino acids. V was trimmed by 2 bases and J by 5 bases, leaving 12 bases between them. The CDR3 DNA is TGTGCCAGCAGTTACCAAGGGGCGTGGACCGGGGAGCTGTTTTTT. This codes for CASSYQGAWTGELFF.

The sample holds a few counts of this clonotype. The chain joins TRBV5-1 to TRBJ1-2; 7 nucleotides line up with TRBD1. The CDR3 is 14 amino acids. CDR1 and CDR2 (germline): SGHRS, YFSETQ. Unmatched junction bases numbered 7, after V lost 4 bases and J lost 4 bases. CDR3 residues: CASSPRGGAYGYTF. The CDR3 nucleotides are TGCGCCAGCAGCCCCAGGGGGGGAGCCTATGGCTACACCTTC.

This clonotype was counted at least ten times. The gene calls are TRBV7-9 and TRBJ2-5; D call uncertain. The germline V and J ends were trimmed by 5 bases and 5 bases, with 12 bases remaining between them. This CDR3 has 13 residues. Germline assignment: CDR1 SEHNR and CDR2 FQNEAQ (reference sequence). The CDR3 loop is CASSLTEEETQYF. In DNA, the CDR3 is TGTGCCAGCAGCCTCACAGAGGAGGAGACCCAGTACTTC.

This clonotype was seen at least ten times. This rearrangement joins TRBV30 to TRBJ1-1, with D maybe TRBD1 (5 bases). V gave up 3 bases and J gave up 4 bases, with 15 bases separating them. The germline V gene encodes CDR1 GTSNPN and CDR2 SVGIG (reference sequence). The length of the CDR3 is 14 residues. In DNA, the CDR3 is TGTGCCTGGAGCGCAGGAGCAGGGATCACTGAAGCTTTCTTT. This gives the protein CAWSAGAGITEAFF. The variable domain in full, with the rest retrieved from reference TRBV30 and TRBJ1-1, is SQTIHQWPATLVQPVGSPLSLECTVEGTSNPNLYWYRQAAGRGLQLLFYSVGIGQISSEVPQNLSASRPQDRQFILSSKKLLLSDSGFYLCAWSAGAGITEAFFGQGTRLTVV.

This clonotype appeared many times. CDR3 sequence (DNA): TGTGCCAGCAGCTTAGATAGTGGGGACACCTACGAGCAGTACTTC. Translated, it gives CASSLDSGDTYEQYF. The chain employs TRBV11-3 and TRBJ2-7, with D maybe TRBD1 (6 bases). Trimming shortened V by 0 bases and J by 2 bases, and 11 bases separated the two germline ends. The CDR3 sequence is 15 residues long. Germline CDR1 reads SGHNT; CDR2 reads YENEEA.

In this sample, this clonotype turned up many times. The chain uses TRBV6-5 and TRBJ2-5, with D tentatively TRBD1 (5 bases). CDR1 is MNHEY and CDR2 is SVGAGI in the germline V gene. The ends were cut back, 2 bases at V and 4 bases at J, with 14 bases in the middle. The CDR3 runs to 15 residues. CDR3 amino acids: CASSYPAQGVETQYF. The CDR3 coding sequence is TGTGCCAGCAGTTACCCAGCCCAAGGGGTAGAGACCCAGTACTTC.

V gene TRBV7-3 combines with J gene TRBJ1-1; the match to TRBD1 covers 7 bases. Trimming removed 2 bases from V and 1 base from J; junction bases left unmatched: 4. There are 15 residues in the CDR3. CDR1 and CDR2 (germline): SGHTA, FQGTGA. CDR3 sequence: CASSLATGSNTEAFF. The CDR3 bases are TGTGCCAGCAGCTTAGCGACAGGGTCGAACACTGAAGCTTTCTTT.

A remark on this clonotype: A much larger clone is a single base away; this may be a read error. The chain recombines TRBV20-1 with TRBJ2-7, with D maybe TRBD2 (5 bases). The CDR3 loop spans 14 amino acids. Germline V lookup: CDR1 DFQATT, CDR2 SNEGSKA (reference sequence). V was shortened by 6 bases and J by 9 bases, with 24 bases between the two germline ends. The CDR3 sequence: CSATLGPGEDVQYF. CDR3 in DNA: TGCAGTGCCACCCTGGGCCCCGGGGAAGACGTGCAGTACTTC.

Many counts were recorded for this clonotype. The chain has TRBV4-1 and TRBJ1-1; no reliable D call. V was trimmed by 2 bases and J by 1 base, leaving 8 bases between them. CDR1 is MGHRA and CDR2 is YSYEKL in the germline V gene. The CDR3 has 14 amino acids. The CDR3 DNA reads TGCGCCAGCAGCCAATCAAGACCGAACACTGAAGCTTTCTTT. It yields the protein CASSQSRPNTEAFF.

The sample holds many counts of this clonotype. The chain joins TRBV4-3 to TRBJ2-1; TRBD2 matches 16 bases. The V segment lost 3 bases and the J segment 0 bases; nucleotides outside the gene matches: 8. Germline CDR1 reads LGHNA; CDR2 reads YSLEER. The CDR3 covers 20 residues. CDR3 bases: TGCGCCAGCAGCCAGAGGTTGGGGACTAGCGGGAGGGCCTCCTACAATGAGCAGTTCTTC. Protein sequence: CASSQRLGTSGRASYNEQFF.

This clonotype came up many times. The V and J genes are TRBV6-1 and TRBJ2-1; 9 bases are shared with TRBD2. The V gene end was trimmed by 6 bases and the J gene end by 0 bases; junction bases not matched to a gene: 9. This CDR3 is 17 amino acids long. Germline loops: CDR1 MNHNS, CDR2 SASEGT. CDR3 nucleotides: TGTGCCAGCAGAGTTCCGGCGGGGGGGGGCTCCTACAATGAGCAGTTCTTC. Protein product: CASRVPAGGGSYNEQFF.

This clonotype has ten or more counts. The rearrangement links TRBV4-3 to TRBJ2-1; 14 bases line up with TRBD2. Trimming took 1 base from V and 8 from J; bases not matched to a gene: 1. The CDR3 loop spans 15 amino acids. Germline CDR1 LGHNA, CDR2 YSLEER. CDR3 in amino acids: CASSQGLAGGYEQFF. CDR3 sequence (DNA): TGCGCCAGCAGCCAAGGACTAGCGGGAGGGTATGAGCAGTTCTTC.

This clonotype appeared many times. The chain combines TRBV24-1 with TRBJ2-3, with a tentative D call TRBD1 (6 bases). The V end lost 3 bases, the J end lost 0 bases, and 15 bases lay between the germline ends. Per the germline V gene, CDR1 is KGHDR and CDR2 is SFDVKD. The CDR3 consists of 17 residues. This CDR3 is CATSDISDRSSTDTQYF. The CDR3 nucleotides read TGTGCCACCAGTGATATCTCGGACAGATCGAGCACAGATACGCAGTATTTT.

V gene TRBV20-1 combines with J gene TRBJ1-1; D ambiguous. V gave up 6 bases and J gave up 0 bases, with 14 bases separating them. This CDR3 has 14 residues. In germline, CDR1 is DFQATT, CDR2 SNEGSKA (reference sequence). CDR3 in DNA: TGCAGTGCGACCCCGACGGTTATGAACACTGAAGCTTTCTTT. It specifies CSATPTVMNTEAFF.

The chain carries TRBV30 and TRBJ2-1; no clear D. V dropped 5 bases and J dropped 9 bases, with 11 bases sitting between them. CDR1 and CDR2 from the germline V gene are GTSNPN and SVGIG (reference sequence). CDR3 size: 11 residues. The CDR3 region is CAWGPFIEQFF. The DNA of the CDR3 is TGTGCCTGGGGTCCTTTTATTGAGCAGTTCTTC.

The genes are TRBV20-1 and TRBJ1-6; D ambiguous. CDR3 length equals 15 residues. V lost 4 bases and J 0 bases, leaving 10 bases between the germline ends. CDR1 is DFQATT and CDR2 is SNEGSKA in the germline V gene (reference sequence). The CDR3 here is CSATPASSYNSPLHF. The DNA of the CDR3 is TGCAGTGCTACTCCAGCGAGCTCCTATAATTCACCCCTCCACTTT.

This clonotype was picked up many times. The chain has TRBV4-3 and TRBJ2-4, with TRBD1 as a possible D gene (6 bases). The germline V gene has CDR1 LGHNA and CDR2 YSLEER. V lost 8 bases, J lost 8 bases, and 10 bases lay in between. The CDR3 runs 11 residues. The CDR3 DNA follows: TGCGCCAGCGCCAAGGGGGACATTCAGTACTTC. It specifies CASAKGDIQYF.

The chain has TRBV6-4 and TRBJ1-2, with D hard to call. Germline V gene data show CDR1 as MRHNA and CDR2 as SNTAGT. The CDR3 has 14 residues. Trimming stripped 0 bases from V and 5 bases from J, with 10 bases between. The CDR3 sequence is CASSDSTDPYGYTF. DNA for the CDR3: TGTGCCAGCAGTGACTCTACGGATCCATATGGCTACACCTTC.

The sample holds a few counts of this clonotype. CDR3 residues: CASSLTTPSGELFF. CDR3 in DNA: TGTGCCAGCAGTTTAACTACCCCTTCGGGAGAGCTGTTTTTT. The chain carries TRBV28 and TRBJ2-2; a weak D match, TRBD2 (5 bases). Germline assignment: CDR1 MDHEN and CDR2 SYDVKM. V lost 2 bases, J lost 11 bases, and 15 bases lay in between. The CDR3 loop spans 14 amino acids.

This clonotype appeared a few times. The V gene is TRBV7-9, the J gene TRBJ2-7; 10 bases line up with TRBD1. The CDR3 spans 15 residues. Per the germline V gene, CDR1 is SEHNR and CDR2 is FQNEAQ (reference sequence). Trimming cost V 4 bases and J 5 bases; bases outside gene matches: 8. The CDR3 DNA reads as TGTGCCAGCAGCTCATCCGGGACAGGGGTGGACGAGCAGTACTTC. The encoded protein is CASSSSGTGVDEQYF.

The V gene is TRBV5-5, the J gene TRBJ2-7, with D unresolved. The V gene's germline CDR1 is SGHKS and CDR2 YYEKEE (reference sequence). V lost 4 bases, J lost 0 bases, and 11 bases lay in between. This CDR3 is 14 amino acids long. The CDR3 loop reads CASSLVMGSYEQYF. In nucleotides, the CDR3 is TGTGCCAGCAGCCTGGTAATGGGCTCCTACGAGCAGTACTTC.

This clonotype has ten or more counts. The CDR3 DNA sequence: TGCAGTGCTCAATCCCCAGCGGGAGTCACAGATACGCAGTATTTT. It specifies CSAQSPAGVTDTQYF. The V gene is TRBV20-1, the J gene TRBJ2-3; 8 bases align to TRBD2. Unmatched junction bases numbered 9, after V lost 5 bases and J lost 2 bases. Germline CDR1 and CDR2: DFQATT and SNEGSKA (reference sequence). The CDR3 extends over 15 amino acids.

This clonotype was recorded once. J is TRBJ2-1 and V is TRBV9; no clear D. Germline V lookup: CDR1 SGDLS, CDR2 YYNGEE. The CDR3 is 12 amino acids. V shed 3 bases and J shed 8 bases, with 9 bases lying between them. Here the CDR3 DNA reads TGTGCCAGCAGCGCCCCAGGATATGAGCAGTTCTTC. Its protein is CASSAPGYEQFF. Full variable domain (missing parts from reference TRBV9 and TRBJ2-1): DSGVTQTPKHLITATGQRVTLRCSPRSGDLSVYWYQQSLDQGLQFLIQYYNGEERAKGNILERFSAQQFPDLHSELNLSSLELGDSALYFCASSAPGYEQFFGPGTRLTVL.

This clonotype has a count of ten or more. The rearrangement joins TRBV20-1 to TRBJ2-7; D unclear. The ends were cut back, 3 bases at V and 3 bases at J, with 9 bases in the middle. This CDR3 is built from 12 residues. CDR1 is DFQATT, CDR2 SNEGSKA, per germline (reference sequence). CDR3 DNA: TGCAGTGCTAGGCTCGAGGTCTACGAGCAGTACTTC. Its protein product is CSARLEVYEQYF.

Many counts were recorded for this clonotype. CDR3 loop: CASSQDGTAGYTF. CDR3 nucleotides: TGCGCCAGCAGCCAAGATGGGACAGCCGGCTACACCTTC. The chain couples TRBV4-3 to TRBJ1-2, with TRBD1 matching 7 bases. V trimming: 0 bases; J trimming: 8 bases; junction bases outside the gene matches: 3. The CDR3 loop spans 13 amino acids. Per the germline V gene, CDR1 is LGHNA and CDR2 is YSLEER.

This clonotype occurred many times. CDR3 in amino acids: CASSLGQGAGGYTF. DNA for the CDR3: TGTGCCAGCAGCCTTGGACAGGGGGCGGGTGGCTACACCTTC. This chain uses TRBV4-2 with TRBJ1-2, with 11 bases identical to TRBD1. The CDR3 has 14 amino acids. J lost 7 bases, V lost 4 bases, and 5 bases had no gene match. Germline loops: CDR1 LGHNA, CDR2 YNFKEQ.

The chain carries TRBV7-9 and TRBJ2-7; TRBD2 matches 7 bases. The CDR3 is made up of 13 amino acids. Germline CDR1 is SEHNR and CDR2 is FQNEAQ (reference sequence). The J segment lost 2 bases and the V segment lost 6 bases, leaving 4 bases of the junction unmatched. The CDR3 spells CASRGGAAYEQYF. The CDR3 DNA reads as TGTGCCAGCAGGGGAGGGGCAGCCTACGAGCAGTACTTC. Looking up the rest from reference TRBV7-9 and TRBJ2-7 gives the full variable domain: DTGVSQNPRHKITKRGQNVTFRCDPISEHNRLYWYRQTLGQGPEFLTYFQNEAQLEKSRLLSDRFSAERPKGSFSTLEIQRTEQGDSAMYLCASRGGAAYEQYFGPGTRLTVT.

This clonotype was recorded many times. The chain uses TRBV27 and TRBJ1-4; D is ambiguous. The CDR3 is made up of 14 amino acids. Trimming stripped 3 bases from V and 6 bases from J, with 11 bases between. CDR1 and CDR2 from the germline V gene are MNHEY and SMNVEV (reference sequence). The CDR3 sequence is CASSFALAHEKLFF. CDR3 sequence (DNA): TGTGCCAGCAGTTTTGCCCTGGCGCATGAAAAACTGTTTTTT.